The subject of this entry is one T cell receptor (beta chain). The target antigen is unknown. TCRdb used MiXCR to reprocess the reads, holding one entry per CDR3 protein. The sample has 300,000 to 450,000 distinct CDR3 sequences; 15% to 20% are singletons. This entry is derived from a study of T cell repertoires in cytomegalovirus infection. About the study: From public TCR beta signatures came an indication of both CMV infection and matching HLA type.

Study-level results: The ex vivo response showed dominance by HLA-C-restricted CMV-specific TCR beta clonotypes. Cumulative public TCR beta family frequency identified carriers of CMV plus the relevant HLA.

Sequenced material: PBMCs. This receptor was identified in a human donor in good health (CMV status not recorded). Some clones in this sample may be carry-over from other donors' samples.

For the CDR3, the DNA is TGTGCCAGTAGTCCCACAGGGGCTGGGGCCAACGTCCTGACTTTC. It codes for CASSPTGAGANVLTF. The chain joins TRBV19 to TRBJ2-6; 7 bases align to TRBD1. J gave up 2 bases and V 5 bases, and 3 bases lay outside the gene matches. The CDR3 has 15 amino acids. The germline gives CDR1 LNHDA, CDR2 SQIVND (reference sequence). Combining the CDR3 with reference TRBV19 and TRBJ2-6 gives the whole variable domain DGGITQSPKYLFRKEGQNVTLSCEQNLNHDAMYWYRQDPGQGLRLIYYSQIVNDFQKGDIAEGYSVSREKKESFPLTVTSAQKNPTAFYLCASSPTGAGANVLTFGAGSRLTVL.